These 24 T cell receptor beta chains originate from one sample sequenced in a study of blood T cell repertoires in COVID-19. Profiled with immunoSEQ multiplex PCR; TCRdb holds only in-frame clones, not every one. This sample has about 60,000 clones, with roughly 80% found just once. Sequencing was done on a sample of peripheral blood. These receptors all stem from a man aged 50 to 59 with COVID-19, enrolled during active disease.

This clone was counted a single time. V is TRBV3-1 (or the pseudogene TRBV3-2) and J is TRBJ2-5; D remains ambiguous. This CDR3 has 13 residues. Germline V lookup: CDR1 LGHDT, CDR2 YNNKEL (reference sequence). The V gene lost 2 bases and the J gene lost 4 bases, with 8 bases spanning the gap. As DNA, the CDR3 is TGTGCCAGCAGCCAACCCTTGTCAGAGACCCAGTACTTC. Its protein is CASSQPLSETQYF.

The CDR3 loop reads CASRVTDEAFF. The CDR3 region has the DNA TGTGCCAGCAGAGTAACAGATGAAGCTTTCTTT. The gene calls are TRBV12-3 or TRBV12-4 and TRBJ1-1; D remains unclear. The ends were cut back, 6 bases at V and 7 bases at J, with 9 bases in the middle. CDR3 size: 11 residues.

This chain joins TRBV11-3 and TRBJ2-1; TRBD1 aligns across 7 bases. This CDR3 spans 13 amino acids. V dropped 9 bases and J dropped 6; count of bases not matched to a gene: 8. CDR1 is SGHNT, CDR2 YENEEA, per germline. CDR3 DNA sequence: TGTGCCAGTCGACAGGGAAGTAGCAATGAGCAGTTCTTC. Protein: CASRQGSSNEQFF. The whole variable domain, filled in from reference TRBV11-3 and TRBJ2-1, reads EAGVVQSPRYKIIEKKQPVAFWCNPISGHNTLYWYLQNLGQGPELLIRYENEEAVDDSQLPKDRFSAERLKGVDSTLKIQPAELGDSAVYLCASRQGSSNEQFFGPGTRLTVL.

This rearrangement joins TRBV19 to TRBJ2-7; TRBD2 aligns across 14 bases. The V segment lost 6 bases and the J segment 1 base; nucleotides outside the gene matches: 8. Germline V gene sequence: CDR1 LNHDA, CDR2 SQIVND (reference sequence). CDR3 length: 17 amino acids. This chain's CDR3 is CASSVWGTSGSSYEQYF. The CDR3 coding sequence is TGTGCCAGTAGCGTCTGGGGGACTAGCGGGAGTTCCTACGAGCAGTACTTC.

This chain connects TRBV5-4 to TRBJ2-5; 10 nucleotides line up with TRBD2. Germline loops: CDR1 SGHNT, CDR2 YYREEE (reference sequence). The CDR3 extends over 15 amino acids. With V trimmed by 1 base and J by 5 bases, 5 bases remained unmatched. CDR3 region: CASSLSSGRGETQYF. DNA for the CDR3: TGTGCCAGCAGCTTGTCCAGCGGGAGGGGGGAGACCCAGTACTTC.

CDR3 protein: CASRRDLADYEQYF. The CDR3, as DNA: TGCGCCAGCCGCCGGGATCTAGCGGACTACGAGCAGTACTTC. The chain links TRBV4-1 to TRBJ2-7; 7 nucleotides align to TRBD2. Germline trimming cut 8 bases from V and 3 bases from J; bases unmatched to any gene: 10. From germline, CDR1 is MGHRA and CDR2 YSYEKL. The CDR3 consists of 14 residues.

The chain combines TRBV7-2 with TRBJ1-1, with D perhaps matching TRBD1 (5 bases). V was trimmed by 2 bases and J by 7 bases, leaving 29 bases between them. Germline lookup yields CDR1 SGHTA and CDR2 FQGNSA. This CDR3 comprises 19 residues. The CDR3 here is CASSLSPNSGASSLIEAFF. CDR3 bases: TGTGCCAGCAGCTTATCCCCAAATAGCGGGGCAAGTTCCTTAATTGAAGCTTTCTTT.

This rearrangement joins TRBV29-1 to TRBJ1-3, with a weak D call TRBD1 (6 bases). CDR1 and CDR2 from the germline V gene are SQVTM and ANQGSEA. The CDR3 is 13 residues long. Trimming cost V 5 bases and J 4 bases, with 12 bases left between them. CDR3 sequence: CSVRRGSGNTIYF. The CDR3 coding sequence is TGCAGCGTTAGAAGGGGGTCAGGAAACACCATATATTTT.

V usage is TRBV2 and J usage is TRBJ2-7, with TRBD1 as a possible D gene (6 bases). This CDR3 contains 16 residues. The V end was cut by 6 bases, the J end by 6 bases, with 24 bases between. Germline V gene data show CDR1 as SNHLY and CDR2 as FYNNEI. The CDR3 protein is CASSAPDGTRTLEQYF. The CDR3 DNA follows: TGTGCCAGCAGCGCACCCGACGGGACAAGGACTCTCGAGCAGTACTTC.

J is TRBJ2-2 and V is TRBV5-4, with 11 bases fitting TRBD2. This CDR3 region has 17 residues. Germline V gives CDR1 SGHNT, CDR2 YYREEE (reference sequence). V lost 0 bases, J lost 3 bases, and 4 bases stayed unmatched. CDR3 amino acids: CASSLVKTSGDTGELFF. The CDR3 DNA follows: TGTGCCAGCAGCTTGGTTAAGACTAGCGGGGACACCGGGGAGCTGTTTTTT.

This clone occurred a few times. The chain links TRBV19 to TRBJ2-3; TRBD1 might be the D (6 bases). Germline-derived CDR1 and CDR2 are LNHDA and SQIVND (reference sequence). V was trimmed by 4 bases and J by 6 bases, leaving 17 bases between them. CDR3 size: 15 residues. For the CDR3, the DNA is TGTGCCAGTAGTAGGGGCGCAGGGGAAAGGGATACGCAGTATTTT. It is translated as CASSRGAGERDTQYF.

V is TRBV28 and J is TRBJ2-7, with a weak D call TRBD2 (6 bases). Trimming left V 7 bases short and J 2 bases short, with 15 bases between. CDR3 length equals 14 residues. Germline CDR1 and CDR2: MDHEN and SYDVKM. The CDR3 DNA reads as TGTGCCAGCACTGTCTCCGCGGGGACCTACGAGCAGTACTTC. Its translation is CASTVSAGTYEQYF.

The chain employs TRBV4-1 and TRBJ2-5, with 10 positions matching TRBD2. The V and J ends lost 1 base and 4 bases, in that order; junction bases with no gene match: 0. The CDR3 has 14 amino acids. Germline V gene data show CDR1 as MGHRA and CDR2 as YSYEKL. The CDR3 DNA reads TGCGCCAGCAGCCAAGCTAGCGGGAGAGAGACCCAGTACTTC. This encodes CASSQASGRETQYF.

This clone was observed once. The CDR3 loop reads CASSGDRGPEKLFF. Written as DNA, the CDR3 is TGTGCCAGCAGCGGGGACAGGGGGCCCGAAAAACTGTTTTTT. This chain uses TRBV5-8 with TRBJ1-4; 12 bases map to TRBD1. The V segment lost 4 bases and the J segment 8 bases; nucleotides outside the gene matches: 3. The CDR3 runs to 14 residues. Germline lookup yields CDR1 SGHTS and CDR2 YDEGEE.

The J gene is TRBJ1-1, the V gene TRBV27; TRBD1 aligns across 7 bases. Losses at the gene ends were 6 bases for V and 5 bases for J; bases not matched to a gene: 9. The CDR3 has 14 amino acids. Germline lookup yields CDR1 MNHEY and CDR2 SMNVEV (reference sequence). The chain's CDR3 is CASRPDRAVTEAFF. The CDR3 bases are TGTGCCAGCAGACCCGACAGGGCGGTGACTGAAGCTTTCTTT.

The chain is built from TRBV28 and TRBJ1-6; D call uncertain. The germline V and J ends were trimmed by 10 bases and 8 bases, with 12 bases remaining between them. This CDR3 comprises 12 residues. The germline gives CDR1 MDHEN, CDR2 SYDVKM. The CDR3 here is CATSFSHSPLHF. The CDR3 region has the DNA TGTGCCACCTCGTTCAGTCATTCACCCCTCCACTTT. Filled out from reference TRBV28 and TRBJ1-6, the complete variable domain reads DVKVTQSSRYLVKRTGEKVFLECVQDMDHENMFWYRQDPGLGLRLIYFSYDVKMKEKGDIPEGYSVSREKKERFSLILESASTNQTSMYLCATSFSHSPLHFGNGTRLTVT.

This CDR3 is CASSPRDTRGEKLFF. The CDR3 DNA follows: TGCGCCAGCAGCCCGAGGGACACCCGAGGGGAAAAACTGTTTTTT. The rearrangement joins TRBV5-1 to TRBJ1-4; D is perhaps TRBD1 (6 bases). CDR1 is SGHRS, CDR2 YFSETQ, per germline. V lost 4 bases and J 8 bases, leaving 18 bases between the germline ends. This CDR3 spans 15 amino acids. Complete variable domain (other parts from reference TRBV5-1 and TRBJ1-4): KAGVTQTPRYLIKTRGQQVTLSCSPISGHRSVSWYQQTPGQGLQFLFEYFSETQRNKGNFPGRFSGRQFSNSRSEMNVSTLELGDSALYLCASSPRDTRGEKLFFGSGTQLSVL.

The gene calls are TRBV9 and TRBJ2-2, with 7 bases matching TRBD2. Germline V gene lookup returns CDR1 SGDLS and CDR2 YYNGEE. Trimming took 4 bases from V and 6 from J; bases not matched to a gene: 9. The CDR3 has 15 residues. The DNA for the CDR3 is TGTGCCAGCAGCCCCGCGGCGGGGGAAGCCGGGGAGCTGTTTTTT. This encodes CASSPAAGEAGELFF. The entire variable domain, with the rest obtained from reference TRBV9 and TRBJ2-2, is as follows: DSGVTQTPKHLITATGQRVTLRCSPRSGDLSVYWYQQSLDQGLQFLIQYYNGEERAKGNILERFSAQQFPDLHSELNLSSLELGDSALYFCASSPAAGEAGELFFGEGSRLTVL.

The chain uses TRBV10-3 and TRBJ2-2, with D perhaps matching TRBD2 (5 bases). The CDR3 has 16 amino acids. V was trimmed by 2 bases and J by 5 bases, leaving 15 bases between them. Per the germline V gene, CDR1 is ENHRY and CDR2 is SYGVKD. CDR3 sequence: CAISEPAAGGTGELFF. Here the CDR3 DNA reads TGTGCCATCAGTGAGCCGGCAGCTGGAGGAACCGGGGAGCTGTTTTTT.

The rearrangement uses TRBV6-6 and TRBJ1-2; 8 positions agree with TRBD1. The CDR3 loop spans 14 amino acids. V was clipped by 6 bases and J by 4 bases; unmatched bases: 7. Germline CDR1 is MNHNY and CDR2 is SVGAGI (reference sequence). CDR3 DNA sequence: TGTGCCAGCAGAAGCGCCGGGACAGGCTATGGCTACACCTTC. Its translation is CASRSAGTGYGYTF.

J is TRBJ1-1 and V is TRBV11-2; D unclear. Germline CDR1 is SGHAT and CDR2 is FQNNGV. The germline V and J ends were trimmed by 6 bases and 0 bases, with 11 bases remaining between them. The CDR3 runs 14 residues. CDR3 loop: CASSRTGLNTEAFF. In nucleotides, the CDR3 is TGTGCCAGCAGTCGTACGGGTCTGAACACTGAAGCTTTCTTT.

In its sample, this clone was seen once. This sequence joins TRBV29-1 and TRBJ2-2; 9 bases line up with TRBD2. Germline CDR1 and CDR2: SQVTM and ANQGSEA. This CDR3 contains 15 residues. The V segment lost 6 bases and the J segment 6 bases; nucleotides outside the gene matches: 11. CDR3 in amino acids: CSVPDWREGAGELFF. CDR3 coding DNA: TGCAGCGTACCCGACTGGCGGGAGGGGGCCGGGGAGCTGTTTTTT.

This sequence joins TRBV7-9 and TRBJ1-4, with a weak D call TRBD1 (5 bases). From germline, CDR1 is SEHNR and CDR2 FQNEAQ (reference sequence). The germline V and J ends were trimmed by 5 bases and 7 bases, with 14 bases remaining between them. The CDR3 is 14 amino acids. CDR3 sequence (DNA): TGTGCCAGCAGCCCGTCAGGGAGGACTGAAAAACTGTTTTTT. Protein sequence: CASSPSGRTEKLFF. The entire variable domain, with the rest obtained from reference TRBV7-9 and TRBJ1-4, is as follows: DTGVSQNPRHKITKRGQNVTFRCDPISEHNRLYWYRQTLGQGPEFLTYFQNEAQLEKSRLLSDRFSAERPKGSFSTLEIQRTEQGDSAMYLCASSPSGRTEKLFFGSGTQLSVL.

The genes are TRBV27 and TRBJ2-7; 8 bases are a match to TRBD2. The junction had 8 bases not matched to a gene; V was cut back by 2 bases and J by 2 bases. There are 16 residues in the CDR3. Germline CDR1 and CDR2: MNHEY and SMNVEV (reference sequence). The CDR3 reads CASSLVSSGPTYEQYF. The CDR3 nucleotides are TGTGCCAGCAGTTTAGTATCTAGCGGGCCTACCTACGAGCAGTACTTC.